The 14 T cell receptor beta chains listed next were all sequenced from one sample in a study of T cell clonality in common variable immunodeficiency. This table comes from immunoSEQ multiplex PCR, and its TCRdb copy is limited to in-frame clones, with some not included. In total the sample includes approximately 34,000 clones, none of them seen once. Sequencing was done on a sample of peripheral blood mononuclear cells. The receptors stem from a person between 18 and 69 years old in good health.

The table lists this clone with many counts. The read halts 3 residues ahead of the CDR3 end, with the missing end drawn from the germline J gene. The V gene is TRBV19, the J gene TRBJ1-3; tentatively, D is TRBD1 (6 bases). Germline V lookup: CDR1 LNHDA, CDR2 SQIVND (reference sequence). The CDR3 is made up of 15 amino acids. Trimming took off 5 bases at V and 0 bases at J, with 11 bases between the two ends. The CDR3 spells CASSVTGSSGNTIYF. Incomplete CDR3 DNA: TGTGCCAGTAGTGTTACAGGGTCCTCTGGAAACACC.

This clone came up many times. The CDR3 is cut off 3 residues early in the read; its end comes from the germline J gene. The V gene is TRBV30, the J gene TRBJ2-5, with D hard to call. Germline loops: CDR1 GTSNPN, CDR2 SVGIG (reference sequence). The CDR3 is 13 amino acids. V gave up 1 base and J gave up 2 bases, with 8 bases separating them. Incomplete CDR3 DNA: TGTGCCTGGAGTGGGTTAACTCAAGAGACC. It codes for CAWSGLTQET. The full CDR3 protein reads CAWSGLTQETQYF.

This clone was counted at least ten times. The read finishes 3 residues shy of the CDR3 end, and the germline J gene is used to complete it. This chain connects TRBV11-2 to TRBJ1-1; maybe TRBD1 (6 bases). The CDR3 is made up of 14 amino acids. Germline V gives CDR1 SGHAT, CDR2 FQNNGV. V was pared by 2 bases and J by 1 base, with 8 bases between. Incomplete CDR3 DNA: TGTGCCAGCAGCTTAAACAGGGCGAACACTGAA. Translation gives CASSLNRANTE. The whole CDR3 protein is CASSLNRANTEAFF.

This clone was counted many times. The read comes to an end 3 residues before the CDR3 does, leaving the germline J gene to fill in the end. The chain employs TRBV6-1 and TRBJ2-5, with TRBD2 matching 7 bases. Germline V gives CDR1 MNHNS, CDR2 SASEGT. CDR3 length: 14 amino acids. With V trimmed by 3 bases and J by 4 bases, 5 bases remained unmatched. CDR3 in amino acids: CASSEMGGAETQYF. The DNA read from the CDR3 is TGTGCCAGCAGTGAGATGGGAGGGGCAGAGACC.

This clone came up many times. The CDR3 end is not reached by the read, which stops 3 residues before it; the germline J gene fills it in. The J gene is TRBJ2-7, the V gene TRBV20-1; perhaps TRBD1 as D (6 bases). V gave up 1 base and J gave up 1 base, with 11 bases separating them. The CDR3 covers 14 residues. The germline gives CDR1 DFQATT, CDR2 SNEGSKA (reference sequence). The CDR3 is CSARGGGGSYEQYF. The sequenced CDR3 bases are TGCAGTGCTAGAGGAGGGGGTGGGTCCTACGAG.

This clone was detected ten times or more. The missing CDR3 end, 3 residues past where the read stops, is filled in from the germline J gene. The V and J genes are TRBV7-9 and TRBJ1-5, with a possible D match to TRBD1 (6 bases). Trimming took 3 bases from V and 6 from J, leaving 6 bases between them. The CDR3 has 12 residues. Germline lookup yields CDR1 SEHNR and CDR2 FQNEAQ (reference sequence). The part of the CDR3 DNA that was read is TGTGCCAGCAGCTTGGACAGTCAGCCC. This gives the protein CASSLDSQP. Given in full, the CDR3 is CASSLDSQPQHF.

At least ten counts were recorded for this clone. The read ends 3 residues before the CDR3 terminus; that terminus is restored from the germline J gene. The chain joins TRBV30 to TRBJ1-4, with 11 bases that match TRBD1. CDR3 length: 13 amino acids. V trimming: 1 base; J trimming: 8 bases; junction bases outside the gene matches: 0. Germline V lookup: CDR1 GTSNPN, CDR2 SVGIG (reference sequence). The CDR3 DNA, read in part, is TGTGCCTGGAGTGGGACAGGGGGCGAAAAA. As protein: CAWSGTGGEK. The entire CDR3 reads CAWSGTGGEKLFF.

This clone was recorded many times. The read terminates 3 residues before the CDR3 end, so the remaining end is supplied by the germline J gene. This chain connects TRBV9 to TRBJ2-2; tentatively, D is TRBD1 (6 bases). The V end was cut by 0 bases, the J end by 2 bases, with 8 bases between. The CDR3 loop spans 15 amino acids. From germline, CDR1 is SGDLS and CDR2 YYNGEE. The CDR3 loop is CASSVAGANTGELFF. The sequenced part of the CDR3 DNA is TGTGCCAGCAGCGTAGCAGGGGCCAACACCGGGGAG. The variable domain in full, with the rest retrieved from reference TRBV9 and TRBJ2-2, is DSGVTQTPKHLITATGQRVTLRCSPRSGDLSVYWYQQSLDQGLQFLIQYYNGEERAKGNILERFSAQQFPDLHSELNLSSLELGDSALYFCASSVAGANTGELFFGEGSRLTVL.

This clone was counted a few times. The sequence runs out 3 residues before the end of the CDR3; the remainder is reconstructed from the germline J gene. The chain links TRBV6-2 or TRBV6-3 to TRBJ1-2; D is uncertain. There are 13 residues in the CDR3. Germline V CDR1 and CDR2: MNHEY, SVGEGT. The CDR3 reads CASKSSGSGDYTF. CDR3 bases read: TGTGCCAGCAAGTCTAGCGGGAGTGGCGAC.

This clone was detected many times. The CDR3 loop reads CSVEMMAGGPRTDTQYF. CDR3 DNA, as far as it was read: TGCAGCGTTGAGATGATGGCGGGAGGGCCCCGAACAGATACG. The genes are TRBV29-1 and TRBJ2-3; TRBD2 matches 9 bases. The read ends 3 residues shy of where the CDR3 ends; the end is completed using the germline J gene. Germline V gene sequence: CDR1 SQVTM, CDR2 ANQGSEA. CDR3 length: 17 residues. Trimming at V came to 3 bases and at J to 3 bases, leaving 13 bases not matched to a gene.

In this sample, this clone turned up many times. CDR3 bases read: TGTGCCAGTAGTATAGATCTAGGGCTAGCGTCCGGGGAG. It encodes CASSIDLGLASGE. The whole CDR3 reads CASSIDLGLASGELFF. J is TRBJ2-2 and V is TRBV19, with D possibly being TRBD2 (6 bases). Read sequence stops 3 residues before the CDR3 end, and the germline J gene provides the missing end. Germline V CDR1 and CDR2: LNHDA, SQIVND (reference sequence). The CDR3 is made up of 16 amino acids. V lost 0 bases and J 6 bases, leaving 14 bases between the germline ends.

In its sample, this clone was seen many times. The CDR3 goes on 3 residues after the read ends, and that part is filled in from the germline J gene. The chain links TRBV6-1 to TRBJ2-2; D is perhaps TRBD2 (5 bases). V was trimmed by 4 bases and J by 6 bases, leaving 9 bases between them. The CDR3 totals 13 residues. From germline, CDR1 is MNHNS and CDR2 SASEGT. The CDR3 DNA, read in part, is TGTGCCAGCAGTGTATCGGGGTCCGGGGAG. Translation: CASSVSGSGE. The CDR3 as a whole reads CASSVSGSGELFF.

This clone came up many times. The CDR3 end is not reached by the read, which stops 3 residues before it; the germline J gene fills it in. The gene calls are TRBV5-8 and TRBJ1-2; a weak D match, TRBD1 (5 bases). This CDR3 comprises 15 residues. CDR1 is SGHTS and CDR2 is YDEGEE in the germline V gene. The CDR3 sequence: CASSFSLAGLIGYTF. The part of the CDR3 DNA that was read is TGTGCCAGCAGCTTTAGCTTGGCAGGGCTAATCGGC. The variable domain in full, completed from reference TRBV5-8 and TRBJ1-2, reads EAGVTQSPTHLIKTRGQQATLRCSPISGHTSVYWYQQALGLGLQFLLWYDEGEERNRGNFPPRFSGRQFPNYSSELNVNALELEDSALYLCASSFSLAGLIGYTFGSGTRLTVV.

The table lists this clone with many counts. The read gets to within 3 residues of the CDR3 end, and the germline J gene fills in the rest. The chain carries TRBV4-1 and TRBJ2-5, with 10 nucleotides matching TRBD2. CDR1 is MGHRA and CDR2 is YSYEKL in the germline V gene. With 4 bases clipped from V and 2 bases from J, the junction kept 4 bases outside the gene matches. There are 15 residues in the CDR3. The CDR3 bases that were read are TGCGCCAGCAGCCGCGCGACTAGCGGGCAAGAGACC. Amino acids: CASSRATSGQET. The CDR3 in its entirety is CASSRATSGQETQYF.